Below are 20 T cell receptor beta chains sequenced from a single sample in a study of blood T cell repertoires in COVID-19. Produced via immunoSEQ multiplex PCR; TCRdb's table is partial and in-frame only. Of 250,000 to 400,000 clones in the sample, roughly 90% were seen once. Sequenced material: PBMCs or T cells enriched from blood (not recorded which). The receptor source for this set is a man aged 55 to 70 who had recovered from COVID-19.

V gene TRBV10-3 combines with J gene TRBJ1-3; 7 bases match TRBD1. The CDR3 spans 14 residues. The ends lost 4 bases at V and 4 bases at J; junction bases unmatched: 4. Germline-derived CDR1 and CDR2 are ENHRY and SYGVKD. The CDR3 here is CAISADRAGNTIYF. The CDR3 DNA is TGTGCCATCAGTGCCGACAGGGCCGGAAACACCATATATTTT.

The chain uses TRBV3-1 (or the pseudogene TRBV3-2) and TRBJ2-1; 10 bases match TRBD1. The CDR3 is made up of 15 amino acids. Losses at the gene ends were 4 bases for V and 8 bases for J; bases not matched to a gene: 8. CDR1 and CDR2 (germline): LGHDT, YNNKEL (reference sequence). The CDR3 DNA sequence: TGTGCCAGCAGCCGAGACAGGGGGCCTGGGTATGAGCAGTTCTTC. Translated, it gives CASSRDRGPGYEQFF.

This sequence joins TRBV7-2 and TRBJ1-1; perhaps TRBD1 as D (6 bases). Germline loops: CDR1 SGHTA, CDR2 FQGNSA. The V end was cut by 6 bases, the J end by 4 bases, with 18 bases between. The CDR3 consists of 15 residues. CDR3 protein: CASRQAGGGVTEAFF. CDR3 nucleotides: TGTGCCAGCAGACAAGCGGGAGGGGGGGTCACTGAAGCTTTCTTT.

The rearrangement joins TRBV4-2 to TRBJ2-1; the match to TRBD2 covers 10 bases. Germline V CDR1 and CDR2: LGHNA, YNFKEQ. Trimming removed 0 bases from V and 10 bases from J; junction bases left unmatched: 6. The CDR3 sequence is 15 residues long. The CDR3 reads CASSQEKRGGWEQFF. Here the CDR3 DNA reads TGTGCCAGCAGCCAAGAAAAGCGGGGGGGATGGGAGCAGTTCTTC.

V is TRBV12-5 and J is TRBJ1-1, with a weak D call TRBD1 (6 bases). CDR3 length: 19 amino acids. Germline loops: CDR1 LGHNT, CDR2 FRNRAP. V lost 0 bases and J lost 3, with 23 bases in between. CDR3 DNA sequence: TGTGCTAGTGGTTTGGTACGGTTCATCAGGGGAGGGTGGGACACTGAAGCTTTCTTT. Its protein is CASGLVRFIRGGWDTEAFF.

V is TRBV27 and J is TRBJ2-7; TRBD2 might be the D (6 bases). Germline V gives CDR1 MNHEY, CDR2 SMNVEV (reference sequence). Trimming left V 5 bases short and J 2 bases short, with 13 bases between. The CDR3 spans 14 residues. The CDR3, as DNA: TGTGCCAGCAGTCCCGCGGGATCCCCCTACGAGCAGTACTTC. It is translated as CASSPAGSPYEQYF.

The V call is TRBV5-1, the J call TRBJ2-1, with D maybe TRBD1 (6 bases). The ends were cut back, 0 bases at V and 5 bases at J, with 15 bases in the middle. The CDR3 totals 16 residues. Germline loops: CDR1 SGHRS, CDR2 YFSETQ. For the CDR3, the DNA is TGCGCCAGCAGCTTGGGGCCAGTGGCAGGGGACAATGAGCAGTTCTTC. It yields the protein CASSLGPVAGDNEQFF. The whole variable domain, filled in from reference TRBV5-1 and TRBJ2-1, reads KAGVTQTPRYLIKTRGQQVTLSCSPISGHRSVSWYQQTPGQGLQFLFEYFSETQRNKGNFPGRFSGRQFSNSRSEMNVSTLELGDSALYLCASSLGPVAGDNEQFFGPGTRLTVL.

This chain joins TRBV11-2 and TRBJ1-1; the D is unclear. This CDR3 region has 16 residues. Germline-derived CDR1 and CDR2 are SGHAT and FQNNGV. V was cut by 1 base and J by 0 bases, with 12 bases left in between. The CDR3, as DNA: TGTGCCAGCAGCTTAGGGCATTGGGCAGTGAACACTGAAGCTTTCTTT. It specifies CASSLGHWAVNTEAFF. The variable domain in full, with the rest retrieved from reference TRBV11-2 and TRBJ1-1, is EAGVAQSPRYKIIEKRQSVAFWCNPISGHATLYWYQQILGQGPKLLIQFQNNGVVDDSQLPKDRFSAERLKGVDSTLKIQPAKLEDSAVYLCASSLGHWAVNTEAFFGQGTRLTVV.

V usage is TRBV9 and J usage is TRBJ1-1; TRBD1 aligns across 9 bases. Germline loops: CDR1 SGDLS, CDR2 YYNGEE. The CDR3 length is 16 residues. V was pared by 3 bases and J by 3 bases, with 9 bases of the junction left unmatched. The chain's CDR3 is CASSGPKQGADTEAFF. Here the CDR3 DNA reads TGTGCCAGCAGCGGCCCTAAACAGGGGGCGGACACTGAAGCTTTCTTT.

This chain connects TRBV2 to TRBJ2-3, with TRBD2 identical over 8 bases. The V and J ends lost 5 bases and 6 bases, in that order; junction bases with no gene match: 7. The germline V gene has CDR1 SNHLY and CDR2 FYNNEI. The CDR3 length is 14 residues. CDR3 amino acids: CASSSGTRADTQYF. As DNA, the CDR3 is TGTGCCAGCAGTTCCGGGACTAGAGCTGATACGCAGTATTTT.

The CDR3 nucleotides are TGTGCCAGCAGCCAAGGATCAGGGCGAGGCTACACCTTC. It codes for CASSQGSGRGYTF. This chain connects TRBV3-1 (or the pseudogene TRBV3-2) to TRBJ1-2; tentatively, D is TRBD1 (5 bases). The CDR3 is 13 residues long. The germline V gene encodes CDR1 LGHDT and CDR2 YNNKEL (reference sequence). V lost 1 base, J lost 8 bases, and 11 bases lay in between.

The rearrangement joins TRBV5-8 to TRBJ1-2; 11 bases are a match to TRBD1. The CDR3 length is 15 residues. Germline CDR1 and CDR2: SGHTS and YDEGEE. V was pared by 0 bases and J by 8 bases, with 6 bases of the junction left unmatched. This CDR3 reads CASSLAGDRGGGYTF. CDR3 DNA: TGTGCCAGCAGCTTGGCCGGGGACAGGGGGGGAGGCTACACCTTC.

The chain recombines TRBV4-1 with TRBJ2-7, with 7 bases that match TRBD1. The CDR3 spans 12 residues. Per germline, CDR1 MGHRA and CDR2 YSYEKL. V was pared by 4 bases and J by 5 bases, with 2 bases of the junction left unmatched. CDR3 region: CASSPTGNEQYF. The CDR3 DNA reads as TGCGCCAGCAGCCCGACAGGGAACGAGCAGTACTTC.

This clone was observed once. J is TRBJ2-1 and V is TRBV7-3, with D maybe TRBD2 (5 bases). Germline-derived CDR1 and CDR2 are SGHTA and FQGTGA. The V end lost 2 bases, the J end lost 0 bases, and 8 bases lay between the germline ends. This CDR3 is 15 amino acids long. CDR3 sequence: CASSLGLASYNEQFF. The DNA for the CDR3 is TGTGCCAGCAGCTTAGGGCTAGCCTCCTACAATGAGCAGTTCTTC.

V and J are TRBV30 and TRBJ1-2, with D unclear. CDR1 GTSNPN and CDR2 SVGIG come from the germline V gene (reference sequence). CDR3 length equals 13 residues. Trimming cost V 0 bases and J 4 bases, with 9 bases left between them. CDR3 sequence reads: CAWSVLGVYGYTF. In DNA, the CDR3 is TGTGCCTGGAGTGTACTGGGAGTCTATGGCTACACCTTC.

The chain couples TRBV7-2 to TRBJ2-3; 9 bases fit TRBD2. This CDR3 region has 15 residues. CDR1 is SGHTA, CDR2 FQGNSA, per germline. J gave up 2 bases and V 6 bases, and 6 bases lay outside the gene matches. CDR3 sequence: CASSLSGGHTDTQYF. The CDR3 region has the DNA TGTGCCAGCAGTTTAAGCGGGGGGCACACAGATACGCAGTATTTT.

V gene TRBV5-1 combines with J gene TRBJ2-5; 8 positions match TRBD1. J was trimmed by 2 bases and V by 4 bases; bases with no gene match: 7. CDR3 size: 15 residues. Looked up from germline, CDR1 is SGHRS and CDR2 is YFSETQ. The CDR3 DNA reads TGCGCCAGCAGCACCCGGACAGGGTGGCAAGAGACCCAGTACTTC. This gives the protein CASSTRTGWQETQYF.

The V and J genes are TRBV19 and TRBJ1-4; TRBD1 matches at 10 bases. Germline CDR1 is LNHDA and CDR2 is SQIVND (reference sequence). V lost 6 bases to trimming and J lost 4 bases; unmatched junction nucleotides: 11. This CDR3 is built from 17 residues. CDR3 in amino acids: CASSATGGEVGNEKLFF. DNA of the CDR3: TGTGCCAGTAGCGCGACAGGGGGCGAAGTGGGTAATGAAAAACTGTTTTTT.

This chain uses TRBV18 with TRBJ1-3, with 7 positions matching TRBD1. The ends lost 1 base at V and 9 bases at J; junction bases unmatched: 9. The germline V gene has CDR1 KGHSH and CDR2 LQKENI. The CDR3 covers 15 residues. CDR3 in amino acids: CASSPRDRNAGTIYF. The CDR3 nucleotides read TGTGCCAGCTCACCACGGGACAGAAACGCGGGCACCATATATTTT.

The chain links TRBV9 to TRBJ2-3; D is uncertain. This CDR3 comprises 13 residues. Germline V gene data show CDR1 as SGDLS and CDR2 as YYNGEE. V was clipped by 1 base and J by 4 bases, with 7 bases between them. As DNA, the CDR3 is TGTGCCAGCAGCGTACAGGATCCAGATACGCAGTATTTT. The encoded protein is CASSVQDPDTQYF. Full variable domain (remainder filled in from reference TRBV9 and TRBJ2-3): DSGVTQTPKHLITATGQRVTLRCSPRSGDLSVYWYQQSLDQGLQFLIQYYNGEERAKGNILERFSAQQFPDLHSELNLSSLELGDSALYFCASSVQDPDTQYFGPGTRLTVL.